The next 31 T cell receptor beta chains were all read from a single sample in a study of identical twins listed by TCRdb under 2016. The library was made by 5' RACE. Sequencer: Illumina HiSeq 2000. The raw public data were reprocessed by TCRdb itself: fastp quality trimming at Q25, MiXCR clonotype calling, in-frame beta chains only. Here each entry gathers all rows of one CDR3 protein and keeps the most common genes and DNA. Present in this sample are 1.5 million or so distinct CDR3 sequences, roughly a third of which were seen just once. Approximately 0.25% of the sample is taken by the ten largest. The source material was cord blood. The receptors were sampled from a newborn girl in good health.

This clonotype was detected only a few times. V and J are TRBV5-1 and TRBJ1-1, with D possibly matching TRBD1 (5 bases). The CDR3 length is 14 residues. Trimming pared 0 bases from V and 6 bases from J, leaving 12 bases between. CDR1 is SGHRS and CDR2 is YFSETQ in the germline V gene. The CDR3 nucleotides are TGCGCCAGCAGCTTGGTCTTGGGGACCCCTGAAGCTTTCTTT. Its protein product is CASSLVLGTPEAFF.

V usage is TRBV6-5 and J usage is TRBJ2-5, with 8 bases matching TRBD2. Germline values: CDR1 MNHEY, CDR2 SVGAGI. V dropped 7 bases and J dropped 11; count of bases not matched to a gene: 18. CDR3 length: 15 residues. The CDR3 nucleotides are TGTGCCAGCACCCCATCGGGACTAGTACGGAATGAGCAGTACTTC. As protein: CASTPSGLVRNEQYF.

This clonotype occurred once. The gene calls are TRBV20-1 and TRBJ2-3; 9 bases are a match to TRBD1. This CDR3 spans 15 amino acids. Germline V gene sequence: CDR1 DFQATT, CDR2 SNEGSKA (reference sequence). V dropped 3 bases and J dropped 3; count of bases not matched to a gene: 7. The CDR3 spells CSASGIQGATDTQYF. The CDR3 nucleotides read TGCAGTGCTAGCGGCATACAGGGGGCAACAGATACGCAGTATTTT.

Points on this clonotype: A much larger clone sits a single nucleotide away, making a read error possible. The gene calls are TRBV29-1 and TRBJ2-1; D is unclear. Germline CDR1 reads SQVTM; CDR2 reads ANQGSEA. The CDR3 covers 11 residues. Deletions cut 2 bases from V and 10 bases from J, with 9 bases between. The CDR3 coding sequence is TGCAGCGTTGAAAACAACTACGAGCAGTTCTTC. Amino acids: CSVENNYEQFF.

Many counts were recorded for this clonotype. This sequence joins TRBV12-5 and TRBJ2-3; 8 bases line up with TRBD2. The CDR3 runs 13 residues. CDR1 is LGHNT, CDR2 FRNRAP, per germline. J gave up 10 bases and V 4 bases, and 7 bases lay outside the gene matches. The CDR3 bases are TGTGCTAGTGGTTCACTTCCGGGACTAGCGCAGTATTTT. Its protein product is CASGSLPGLAQYF.

V and J are TRBV20-1 and TRBJ2-1, with a possible D match to TRBD2 (5 bases). The CDR3 sequence is 12 residues long. Germline CDR1 reads DFQATT; CDR2 reads SNEGSKA (reference sequence). V gave up 3 bases and J gave up 9 bases, with 12 bases separating them. The CDR3 region has the DNA TGCAGTGCTAGGCGAGAGCGGACTGAGCAGTTCTTC. Translation gives CSARRERTEQFF.

On this clonotype: This may be a read error, as it is one base from a much larger clone. The chain uses TRBV10-3 and TRBJ1-2, with 8 bases matching TRBD1. Per the germline V gene, CDR1 is ENHRY and CDR2 is SYGVKD. V was clipped by 11 bases and J by 1 base; unmatched bases: 3. The length of the CDR3 is 12 residues. The CDR3 loop is CAVTGGNYGYTF. DNA for the CDR3: TGTGCCGTCACAGGGGGTAACTATGGCTACACCTTC.

The rearrangement links TRBV10-3 to TRBJ2-2, with a possible D match to TRBD2 (6 bases). The germline V gene encodes CDR1 ENHRY and CDR2 SYGVKD. V gave up 3 bases and J gave up 6 bases, with 20 bases separating them. CDR3 length: 17 residues. This CDR3 is CAISDLRLDPPPGELFF. CDR3 in DNA: TGTGCCATCAGTGACCTCCGACTAGATCCCCCCCCCGGGGAGCTGTTTTTT.

The rearrangement uses TRBV7-9 and TRBJ1-2; a possible D gene is TRBD1 (5 bases). From germline, CDR1 is SEHNR and CDR2 FQNEAQ (reference sequence). The CDR3 loop spans 12 amino acids. V lost 0 bases to trimming and J lost 6 bases, with 5 bases between them. The CDR3 DNA follows: TGTGCCAGCAGCTTAGCACAGGATGGCTACACCTTC. It encodes CASSLAQDGYTF.

This clonotype was observed once. The genes are TRBV28 and TRBJ2-4; D not certain. With the DNA end fitting TRBJ2-7 better, the J assignment may be wrong. Per the germline V gene, CDR1 is MDHEN and CDR2 is SYDVKM. This CDR3 contains 12 residues. The CDR3, as DNA: TGTGCCAGCAGTTTCGGGTCCGGCGAGCAGTACTTC. Translated, it gives CASSFGSGEQYF.

This sequence joins TRBV4-2 and TRBJ2-1; a possible D gene is TRBD2 (5 bases). Judging by the DNA end, TRBJ2-7 fits better; the J call may be wrong. Germline CDR1 reads LGHNA; CDR2 reads YNFKEQ. This CDR3 has 16 amino acids. The DNA of the CDR3 is TGTGCCAGCAGCCAAGCCCTGGGGAGCTCCTACAATGAGCAGTACTTC. It translates to CASSQALGSSYNEQYF.

This clonotype was counted only a few times. The V gene is TRBV6-5, the J gene TRBJ2-7, with D maybe TRBD1 (5 bases). Trimming removed 5 bases at V and 0 bases at J, with 11 bases between. The germline V gene encodes CDR1 MNHEY and CDR2 SVGAGI. The CDR3 sequence is 14 residues long. The CDR3 spells CASSLRAYSYEQYF. The CDR3 region has the DNA TGTGCCAGCAGTCTCAGGGCTTACTCCTACGAGCAGTACTTC.

This chain uses TRBV19 with TRBJ1-5; D uncertain. The V and J ends lost 5 bases and 11 bases respectively, with 16 bases between them. The germline CDR1 and CDR2 sequences are LNHDA and SQIVND (reference sequence). This CDR3 region has 13 residues. CDR3 DNA: TGTGCCAGTAGTGACACCCCGGTTTACTCCCAGCATTTT. Translated, it gives CASSDTPVYSQHF. Full variable domain (outside the CDR3, taken from reference TRBV19 and TRBJ1-5): DGGITQSPKYLFRKEGQNVTLSCEQNLNHDAMYWYRQDPGQGLRLIYYSQIVNDFQKGDIAEGYSVSREKKESFPLTVTSAQKNPTAFYLCASSDTPVYSQHFGDGTRLSIL.

The table lists this clonotype with a few counts. The chain is built from TRBV5-1 and TRBJ2-3; weak D call: TRBD2 (5 bases). Trimming removed 6 bases at V and 1 base at J, with 15 bases between. The CDR3 totals 15 residues. Germline V gene lookup returns CDR1 SGHRS and CDR2 YFSETQ. CDR3 in amino acids: CASTQTSFRTDTQYF. The CDR3 DNA is TGCGCCAGCACCCAAACTAGTTTTCGCACAGATACGCAGTATTTT.

This clonotype was seen at least ten times. This chain uses TRBV29-1 with TRBJ2-5; 9 bases align to TRBD2. This CDR3 spans 14 amino acids. Germline lookup yields CDR1 SQVTM and CDR2 ANQGSEA. With V trimmed by 1 base and J by 2 bases, 2 bases remained unmatched. CDR3 in DNA: TGCAGCGTTGAAGGGACTAGCGCGCAAGAGACCCAGTACTTC. Encoded protein: CSVEGTSAQETQYF.

J is TRBJ2-5 and V is TRBV5-5; D could derive from TRBD1 or TRBD2 (5 bases each). V was clipped by 6 bases and J by 11 bases, with 26 bases between them. This CDR3 comprises 15 residues. CDR1 is SGHKS, CDR2 YYEKEE, per germline (reference sequence). This CDR3 is CASTQTGTVYNEQYF. In nucleotides, the CDR3 is TGTGCCAGCACCCAGACCGGGACCGTTTACAATGAGCAGTACTTC.

This clonotype was observed a few times. V is TRBV7-2 and J is TRBJ2-1; TRBD2 aligns across 8 bases. Germline loops: CDR1 SGHTA, CDR2 FQGNSA. The CDR3 is made up of 15 amino acids. V shed 1 base and J 8 bases; nucleotides not matched to a gene: 7. In DNA, the CDR3 is TGTGCCAGCAGCTTAGGCGCGGGGGGTCAGGATGAGCAGTTCTTC. Translating gives CASSLGAGGQDEQFF.

This clonotype has just a few counts. The chain couples TRBV9 to TRBJ2-3; D is possibly TRBD1 (5 bases). This CDR3 comprises 15 residues. The germline gives CDR1 SGDLS, CDR2 YYNGEE. Between the trimmed V and J ends, which lost 0 bases and 1 base, there was a span of 9 bases. The CDR3 sequence: CASSVEGRGTDTQYF. DNA of the CDR3: TGTGCCAGCAGCGTAGAGGGGCGCGGCACAGATACGCAGTATTTT.

This clonotype occurred many times. The chain couples TRBV10-3 to TRBJ2-1; a possible D gene is TRBD1 (6 bases). This CDR3 has 15 residues. Trimming left V 6 bases short and J 3 bases short, with 15 bases between. Germline V CDR1 and CDR2: ENHRY, SYGVKD. CDR3 sequence: CAISQQGKGYNEQFF. The CDR3 nucleotides read TGTGCCATCAGCCAACAGGGAAAGGGCTACAATGAGCAGTTCTTC.

The chain carries TRBV28 and TRBJ1-1; unclear D gene. The CDR3 totals 12 residues. Germline V gene sequence: CDR1 MDHEN, CDR2 SYDVKM. Trimming stripped 8 bases from V and 8 bases from J, with 15 bases between. The CDR3 nucleotides read TGTGCCAGCGCCCCAGTGTGGACCGAAGCTTTCTTT. This gives the protein CASAPVWTEAFF.

The V gene is TRBV7-2, the J gene TRBJ2-3, with D possibly matching TRBD2 (5 bases). Germline V CDR1 and CDR2: SGHTA, FQGNSA. This CDR3 has 14 residues. V gave up 3 bases and J gave up 8 bases, with 15 bases separating them. CDR3 region: CASSFPAAIGTQYF. The CDR3 bases are TGTGCCAGCAGCTTTCCAGCGGCGATAGGTACGCAGTATTTT. Full variable domain (outside the CDR3, taken from reference TRBV7-2 and TRBJ2-3): GAGVSQSPSNKVTEKGKDVELRCDPISGHTALYWYRQSLGQGLEFLIYFQGNSAPDKSGLPSDRFSAERTGGSVSTLTIQRTQQEDSAVYLCASSFPAAIGTQYFGPGTRLTVL.

This clonotype came up a few times. CDR3 sequence: CASSYSGGVGELFF. The CDR3 nucleotides are TGTGCCAGCAGTTACTCGGGTGGCGTGGGGGAACTGTTTTTT. J is TRBJ1-4 and V is TRBV6-6; tentative D call: TRBD1 (5 bases). The CDR3 runs 14 residues. The germline V gene has CDR1 MNHNY and CDR2 SVGAGI (reference sequence). The ends were cut back, 0 bases at V and 12 bases at J, with 14 bases in the middle.

In regard to this clonotype: A junction end diverges from the germline sequence, so it may reflect a read error. The chain couples TRBV5-6 to TRBJ2-3; 10 bases fit TRBD1. There are 17 residues in the CDR3. The germline V gene has CDR1 SGHDT and CDR2 YYEEEE. The CDR3, as DNA: TGTGCCTGCAGCTTGGCCCCGGGACAGGGGTTCACAGATACGCAGTATTTT. Translating it yields CACSLAPGQGFTDTQYF.

This clonotype turned up a few times. This chain connects TRBV6-1 to TRBJ1-1, with D tentatively TRBD1 (5 bases). V lost 2 bases and J lost 4, with 11 bases in between. Germline CDR1 MNHNS, CDR2 SASEGT. The CDR3 loop spans 14 amino acids. This CDR3 is CASSESVGTTEAFF. The CDR3 bases are TGTGCCAGCAGTGAATCTGTAGGGACCACTGAAGCTTTCTTT.

The chain couples TRBV6-2 or TRBV6-3 to TRBJ2-7; 9 bases match TRBD1. The CDR3 totals 13 residues. Germline CDR1 MNHEY, CDR2 SVGEGT. After removal of 6 bases from V and 7 bases from J, the junction contained 7 bases not matched to a gene. The CDR3 DNA sequence: TGTGCCAGCAGCAAACAGGGGGCTTGGGAGCAGTACTTC. It encodes CASSKQGAWEQYF.

The V and J genes are TRBV5-1 and TRBJ1-5; D uncertain. Germline V gives CDR1 SGHRS, CDR2 YFSETQ. The CDR3 is 15 residues long. The V and J ends lost 0 bases and 3 bases respectively, with 10 bases between them. CDR3 bases: TGCGCCAGCAGCTTGGTACCGGGATCCAATCAGCCCCAGCATTTT. Its protein is CASSLVPGSNQPQHF.

This clonotype has a count of ten or more. This rearrangement joins TRBV5-1 to TRBJ2-1; 8 bases are shared with TRBD2. V shed 1 base, J shed 9 bases, and the junction held 6 bases outside the gene matches. The length of the CDR3 is 14 residues. Looked up from germline, CDR1 is SGHRS and CDR2 is YFSETQ. The CDR3 nucleotides read TGCGCCAGCAGCTTGCCCCACACTAGCGGTGAGCAGTTCTTC. This encodes CASSLPHTSGEQFF. The full variable domain, its missing parts supplied by reference TRBV5-1 and TRBJ2-1, is KAGVTQTPRYLIKTRGQQVTLSCSPISGHRSVSWYQQTPGQGLQFLFEYFSETQRNKGNFPGRFSGRQFSNSRSEMNVSTLELGDSALYLCASSLPHTSGEQFFGPGTRLTVL.

V and J are TRBV21-1 and TRBJ2-4; the D call in the table, TRBD2, was not verified against the DNA. TRBV21-1 is described as a pseudogene. CDR3 length: 17 amino acids. The CDR3 reads CASSKTPVAGSGNIQYF. In nucleotides, the CDR3 is TGTGCCAGCAGCAAGACCCCCGTAGCGGGCTCGGGAAACATTCAGTACTTC.

This sequence joins TRBV12-3 or TRBV12-4 and TRBJ1-1, with a weak D call TRBD1 (5 bases). The length of the CDR3 is 14 residues. V dropped 5 bases and J dropped 5 bases, with 15 bases sitting between them. The DNA for the CDR3 is TGTGCCAGCAGTCTTGGGGGGTTTGGAACTGAAGCTTTCTTT. Translation: CASSLGGFGTEAFF.

The sample holds a few counts of this clonotype. The chain is built from TRBV10-3 and TRBJ2-7; 10 positions agree with TRBD2. Gene TRBJ2-5 matches the end of the DNA better, so the J call may be wrong. The CDR3 consists of 17 residues. CDR1 and CDR2 (germline): ENHRY, SYGVKD. In nucleotides, the CDR3 is TGTGCCATCAGTGAGCCAGGACTAGCGGAGGAGGGAGAGACCCAGTACTTC. This encodes CAISEPGLAEEGETQYF.

The sample holds many counts of this clonotype. The chain combines TRBV3-1 with TRBJ2-1; 13 nucleotides match TRBD2. CDR1 and CDR2 (germline): LGHDT, YNNKEL (reference sequence). Trimming removed 4 bases from V and 9 bases from J; junction bases left unmatched: 3. The CDR3 is 14 amino acids. For the CDR3, the DNA is TGTGCCAGCAGCCGGACTAGCGGGGGACTTGAGCAGTTCTTC. This encodes CASSRTSGGLEQFF.